This T cell receptor beta chain was sequenced for a study of cytomegalovirus exposure and HLA in healthy donors. The study's findings and limits: Several of the most significant clusters were apparently associated with common viral pathogens in a later analysis. In a later analysis, CMV-associated beta chains were mostly HLA-associated, it appeared. It was likely that a cluster of highly shared sequence variants was a sequencing artifact. It was reported that the classifier diagnosed cytomegalovirus status with high specificity and sensitivity in both the original and validation cohorts.

In germline, CDR1 is KGHSH, CDR2 LQKENI. Deletions cut 2 bases from V and 12 bases from J, with 16 bases between. This CDR3 contains 13 residues. Primers included in the PCR were 60 Vbeta and 13 Jbeta primers. Sequencing was performed with immunoSEQ multiplex PCR; in TCRdb, only in-frame clones are kept and a portion is missing. This sample has some 94,000 clones, with less than 70% found just once. As to this clone: The antigen is unknown.

The receptor was isolated from a man in his fifties or sixties in good health and CMV-seronegative. The chain carries TRBV18 and TRBJ1-2; possible D gene TRBD1, 6 bases. The sample comprised PBMCs. CDR3 region: CASSPDRRRGDTF. The CDR3 DNA reads TGTGCCAGCTCACCAGACAGGAGACGTGGAGACACCTTC.